A single sample is the source of the 16 T cell receptor beta chains below, sequenced in a study of blood T cell repertoires in COVID-19. This table comes from immunoSEQ multiplex PCR, and its TCRdb copy is limited to in-frame clones, with some not included. The sample shows about 55,000 clones, around 90% of them seen only once. Sequenced input: peripheral blood. The receptors stem from a human donor with active COVID-19. The donor label of this sample is uncertain.

The chain recombines TRBV7-9 with TRBJ2-7; weak D call: TRBD1 (6 bases). CDR1 is SEHNR and CDR2 is FQNEAQ in the germline V gene (reference sequence). The CDR3 has 14 amino acids. Trimming took 0 bases from V and 2 from J, leaving 8 bases between them. Here the CDR3 DNA reads TGTGCCAGCAGCTTAGCTGAGGGGGCCTACGAGCAGTACGTC. Translating gives CASSLAEGAYEQYV.

The chain recombines TRBV18 with TRBJ2-1; 7 bases match TRBD1. Trimming removed 4 bases from V and 0 bases from J; junction bases left unmatched: 3. The CDR3 contains 15 residues. Per germline, CDR1 KGHSH and CDR2 LQKENI. The CDR3 loop reads CASSQGQSSYNEQFF. CDR3 nucleotide sequence: TGTGCCAGCTCACAGGGACAGAGCTCCTACAATGAGCAGTTCTTC.

The CDR3: CATSSLIGKGVTEAFF. In nucleotides, the CDR3 is TGTGCCACCAGCTCCCTAATAGGTAAAGGGGTCACTGAAGCTTTCTTT. This chain links TRBV15 with TRBJ1-1; D may be TRBD1 (5 bases). Germline V gene lookup returns CDR1 LNHNV and CDR2 YYDKDF (reference sequence). The V end was cut by 5 bases, the J end by 4 bases, with 20 bases between. The CDR3 sequence is 16 residues long.

V is TRBV28 and J is TRBJ1-2; 11 bases are shared with TRBD1. The ends lost 6 bases at V and 8 bases at J; junction bases unmatched: 8. The CDR3 covers 14 residues. Per germline, CDR1 MDHEN and CDR2 SYDVKM. Written as DNA, the CDR3 is TGTGCCAGCAGCCTAGGACAGGGGGCTGGCGGCTACACCTTC. Translated, it gives CASSLGQGAGGYTF.

The V gene is TRBV5-1, the J gene TRBJ1-5, with unresolved D. The germline V gene encodes CDR1 SGHRS and CDR2 YFSETQ. The ends were cut back, 0 bases at V and 0 bases at J, with 7 bases in the middle. There are 15 residues in the CDR3. DNA of the CDR3: TGCGCCAGCAGCTTGGACAGCCATAGCAATCAGCCCCAGCATTTT. Translating gives CASSLDSHSNQPQHF.

V and J are TRBV3-1 (or the pseudogene TRBV3-2) and TRBJ1-2; D is possibly TRBD1 (6 bases). V lost 5 bases, J lost 3 bases, and 10 bases lay in between. The CDR3 contains 13 residues. The germline V gene encodes CDR1 LGHDT and CDR2 YNNKEL (reference sequence). The CDR3: CASSAGAHYGYTF. The CDR3 nucleotides are TGTGCCAGCAGCGCGGGGGCGCACTATGGCTACACCTTC.

The chain couples TRBV7-9 to TRBJ1-1; 8 bases match TRBD1. The CDR3 runs 13 residues. Trimming removed 6 bases from V and 5 bases from J; junction bases left unmatched: 5. The germline V gene has CDR1 SEHNR and CDR2 FQNEAQ (reference sequence). The CDR3 nucleotides are TGTGCCAGCAGAGGACAGGGAGTGACTGAAGCTTTCTTT. The encoded protein is CASRGQGVTEAFF.

The chain carries TRBV7-2 and TRBJ2-3; D unclear. Trimming pared 5 bases from V and 0 bases from J, leaving 9 bases between. Germline CDR1 SGHTA, CDR2 FQGNSA. The CDR3 spans 14 residues. This CDR3 is CASSMTPSTDTQYF. The CDR3, as DNA: TGTGCCAGCAGCATGACACCTAGCACAGATACGCAGTATTTT.

CDR3 protein: CASSQEGGNDKVYGYTF. The CDR3 DNA follows: TGTGCCAGCAGCCAAGAGGGAGGAAATGACAAGGTCTATGGCTACACCTTC. V usage is TRBV3-1 (or the pseudogene TRBV3-2) and J usage is TRBJ1-2; D is undetermined. The V end lost 0 bases, the J end lost 4 bases, and 18 bases lay between the germline ends. The CDR3 consists of 17 residues. Looked up from germline, CDR1 is LGHDT and CDR2 is YNNKEL (reference sequence).

In its sample, this clone was seen once. V and J are TRBV5-1 and TRBJ2-2; tentatively, D is TRBD2 (6 bases). The ends were cut back, 1 base at V and 5 bases at J, with 15 bases in the middle. This CDR3 comprises 16 residues. Looked up from germline, CDR1 is SGHRS and CDR2 is YFSETQ. DNA for the CDR3: TGCGCCAGCAGCTTGACGGCGGACCGGGGGACCGGGGAGCTGTTTTTT. Protein sequence: CASSLTADRGTGELFF.

The J gene is TRBJ2-7, the V gene TRBV5-1; D might be TRBD2 (7 bases). This CDR3 spans 16 amino acids. V lost 4 bases, J lost 1 base, and 18 bases lay in between. Germline-derived CDR1 and CDR2 are SGHRS and YFSETQ. The CDR3 bases are TGCGCCAGCAGCCAGCAAGGGGGGGCTTTTTCCTACGAGCAGTACTTC. This gives the protein CASSQQGGAFSYEQYF.

The DNA for the CDR3 is TGTGCCAGCGGGACGGGGGGCACCTACGAGCAGTACGTC. It translates to CASGTGGTYEQYV. The chain carries TRBV2 and TRBJ2-7, with D tentatively TRBD2 (7 bases). V lost 8 bases and J 2 bases, leaving 13 bases between the germline ends. Germline V CDR1 and CDR2: SNHLY, FYNNEI. The CDR3 extends over 13 amino acids.

The chain links TRBV11-2 to TRBJ2-6; D possibly corresponds to TRBD1 (5 bases). The length of the CDR3 is 16 residues. Germline V lookup: CDR1 SGHAT, CDR2 FQNNGV. The germline V and J ends were trimmed by 3 bases and 4 bases, with 13 bases remaining between them. Here the CDR3 reads CASSFPTGIGANVLTF. For the CDR3, the DNA is TGTGCCAGCAGCTTCCCTACAGGCATAGGGGCCAACGTCCTGACTTTC.

The rearrangement uses TRBV7-9 and TRBJ1-6; D not resolved. V was pared by 1 base and J by 4 bases, with 8 bases between. This CDR3 spans 15 amino acids. The germline CDR1 and CDR2 sequences are SEHNR and FQNEAQ (reference sequence). CDR3 residues: CASSLGGGYNSPLHF. The DNA of the CDR3 is TGTGCCAGCAGCTTAGGCGGAGGGTATAATTCACCCCTCCACTTT.

The rearrangement uses TRBV6-6 and TRBJ2-7, with 7 bases identical to TRBD1. This CDR3 contains 14 residues. From germline, CDR1 is MNHNY and CDR2 SVGAGI (reference sequence). V dropped 1 base and J dropped 5; count of bases not matched to a gene: 5. The chain's CDR3 is CASSYFGTVHEQYF. The CDR3 region has the DNA TGTGCCAGCAGTTACTTTGGGACAGTCCACGAGCAGTACTTC.

This chain links TRBV27 with TRBJ2-5, with a weak D call TRBD1 (6 bases). Trimming pared 0 bases from V and 9 bases from J, leaving 17 bases between. The CDR3 totals 15 residues. Germline V gene data show CDR1 as MNHEY and CDR2 as SMNVEV (reference sequence). CDR3 in amino acids: CASSLSGRGGGPQYF. The CDR3 coding sequence is TGTGCCAGCAGTTTATCAGGACGTGGGGGCGGTCCCCAGTACTTC.